The 9 T cell receptor beta chains below come from one sample, sequenced in a study of blood T cell repertoires in COVID-19 (dated by TCRdb to the early 2020s). Library preparation employed the immunoSEQ multiplex PCR assay. TCRdb's version of the immuneACCESS table is confined to in-frame rearrangements and falls short of the full clone set. An unresolved V gene accounts for under half of the shortfall where checked; the remainder is of unknown origin. The sample table shows around 30,000 clones, and around four fifths are seen once. Approximately 8.6% of the sample rests with the top ten. Material for sequencing was peripheral blood. These receptors originate from a woman between 65 and 79 years old with active or convalescent COVID-19.

This chain joins TRBV10-1 and TRBJ2-1; 14 nucleotides line up with TRBD2. The germline V gene has CDR1 WNHNN and CDR2 SYGVQD (reference sequence). The CDR3 is made up of 16 amino acids. The ends lost 6 bases at V and 10 bases at J; junction bases unmatched: 11. CDR3 DNA: TGCGCCAGCAGCCCCTGGACTAGCGGGAGGAAGGGAGAGCAGTTCTTC. It codes for CASSPWTSGRKGEQFF.

The CDR3, as DNA: TGCGCCAGCAGCTTGTCAACAGTTTATGGCTACACCTTC. Amino acid sequence: CASSLSTVYGYTF. This chain connects TRBV5-1 to TRBJ1-2; D remains unclear. The CDR3 covers 13 residues. With 1 base removed from V and 5 bases from J, the gap between germline ends came to 9 bases. Looked up from germline, CDR1 is SGHRS and CDR2 is YFSETQ.

This rearrangement joins TRBV14 to TRBJ2-5; 8 bases fit TRBD2. This CDR3 is built from 16 residues. Germline CDR1 SGHDN, CDR2 FVKESK. The junction had 11 bases not matched to a gene; V was cut back by 3 bases and J by 5 bases. CDR3 in amino acids: CASSHPGTRSLETQYF. The CDR3 DNA follows: TGTGCCAGCAGCCATCCTGGGACTAGGTCTTTGGAGACCCAGTACTTC.

This clone was seen only a few times. The rearrangement joins TRBV5-6 to TRBJ2-7, with D possibly matching TRBD2 (6 bases). V was cut by 6 bases and J by 1 base, with 17 bases left in between. The CDR3 loop spans 15 amino acids. Germline V gene sequence: CDR1 SGHDT, CDR2 YYEEEE. CDR3 sequence reads: CASTRRGSWSYEQYF. CDR3 coding DNA: TGTGCCAGCACCAGGAGGGGTTCTTGGTCCTACGAGCAGTACTTC.

A single count supports this clone. The V and J genes are TRBV2 and TRBJ2-1, with TRBD2 matching over 12 bases. The CDR3 is made up of 15 amino acids. Germline CDR1 SNHLY, CDR2 FYNNEI. Trimming at V came to 9 bases and at J to 5 bases, leaving 8 bases not matched to a gene. CDR3 DNA sequence: TGTGCCAGATTATCTAGCGGGGGGGCCAACAATGAGCAGTTCTTC. Its protein is CARLSSGGANNEQFF.

The chain has TRBV28 and TRBJ1-6, with D unclear. Germline V lookup: CDR1 MDHEN, CDR2 SYDVKM. The CDR3 consists of 16 residues. V was cut by 6 bases and J by 7 bases, with 19 bases left in between. The CDR3 DNA sequence: TGTGCCAGCAGCCCCGCACGCGGAGGGATCAATTCACCCCTCCACTTT. Translating it yields CASSPARGGINSPLHF.

The CDR3 sequence is CASSPWSGSYEQYF. Here the CDR3 DNA reads TGTGCCAGCAGTCCCTGGAGCGGGAGCTACGAGCAGTACTTC. The chain joins TRBV27 to TRBJ2-7; 8 nucleotides align to TRBD2. Germline V gene data show CDR1 as MNHEY and CDR2 as SMNVEV (reference sequence). V was pared by 5 bases and J by 3 bases, with 6 bases of the junction left unmatched. The CDR3 is 14 amino acids.

The chain recombines TRBV7-9 with TRBJ1-1; D perhaps matches TRBD1 (6 bases). Germline loops: CDR1 SEHNR, CDR2 FQNEAQ (reference sequence). V shed 5 bases and J shed 2 bases, with 15 bases lying between them. CDR3 length equals 15 residues. CDR3: CASSPGQTPNTEAFF. The CDR3 bases are TGTGCCAGCAGCCCCGGACAGACCCCAAACACTGAAGCTTTCTTT.

This chain uses TRBV10-3 with TRBJ1-2, with no clear D. CDR3 length equals 13 residues. Germline lookup yields CDR1 ENHRY and CDR2 SYGVKD. The V end was cut by 8 bases, the J end by 1 base, with 11 bases between. CDR3 DNA: TGTGCCATCTTCGCGACACATAACTATGGCTACACCTTC. This sequence encodes CAIFATHNYGYTF.